This T cell receptor beta chain appears in the sequencing data of a study of blood T cell repertoires in COVID-19. Only in-frame clones appear in the TCRdb table, and some are missing; sequencing was by immunoSEQ multiplex PCR. The sample holds around 380,000 clones, 81% seen once. Germline V gene data show CDR1 as SGHTA and CDR2 as FQGNSA. The CDR3 consists of 14 residues. V gave up 5 bases and J gave up 4 bases, with 12 bases separating them. The chain employs TRBV7-2 and TRBJ1-5, with TRBD1 as a possible D gene (6 bases). The specimen was peripheral blood. The origin of this receptor is a human donor with acute or convalescent COVID-19. The donor label of this sample is uncertain. As DNA, the CDR3 is TGTGCCAGCAGCCAAACCCAGGGGAATCAGCCCCAGCATTTT. Translated, it gives CASSQTQGNQPQHF.